This T cell receptor (beta chain) was captured by sequencing in a study of breast tumors, draining lymph nodes, adjacent tissues. Overall study results and limits: Most tumor T cells seemingly derive from lymph node, then expand in tumor. Luminal-like breast cancer showed significantly greater tumor-nontumor repertoire similarity than basal-like breast cancer did. Tumors had less TCR diversity than lymph nodes, more than nontumor tissue.

Via MiXCR, TCRdb re-called the multiplex PCR reads, giving one row per CDR3 protein. Of fewer than 140,000 distinct CDR3 sequences listed, more than 25% are singletons. Axillary draining lymph nodes of breast cancer patients supplied the node samples. Germline CDR1 is MDHEN and CDR2 is SYDVKM. Trimming shortened V by 3 bases and J by 6 bases, and 6 bases separated the two germline ends. The CDR3 totals 11 residues. This clonotype was recorded many times. Its antigen is not identified. The sample consisted of axillary lymph node tissue. This receptor was obtained from a female donor with breast cancer. Some clones in this sample may be carry-over from other donors' samples. This chain links TRBV28 with TRBJ2-7, with no clear D. The CDR3 reads CASSFRVEQYF. CDR3 nucleotide sequence: TGTGCCAGCAGTTTTAGGGTCGAGCAGTACTTC. The variable domain in full, completed from reference TRBV28 and TRBJ2-7, reads DVKVTQSSRYLVKRTGEKVFLECVQDMDHENMFWYRQDPGLGLRLIYFSYDVKMKEKGDIPEGYSVSREKKERFSLILESASTNQTSMYLCASSFRVEQYFGPGTRLTVT.